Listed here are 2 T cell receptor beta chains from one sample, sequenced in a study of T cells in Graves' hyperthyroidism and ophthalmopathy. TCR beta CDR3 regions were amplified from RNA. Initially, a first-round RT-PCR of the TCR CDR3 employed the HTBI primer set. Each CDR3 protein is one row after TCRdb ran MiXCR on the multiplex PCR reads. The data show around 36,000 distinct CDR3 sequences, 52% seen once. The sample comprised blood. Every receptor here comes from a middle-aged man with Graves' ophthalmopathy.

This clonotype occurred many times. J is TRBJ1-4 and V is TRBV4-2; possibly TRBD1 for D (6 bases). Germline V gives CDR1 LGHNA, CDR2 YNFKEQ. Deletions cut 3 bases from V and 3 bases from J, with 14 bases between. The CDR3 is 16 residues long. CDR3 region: CASSQGTGSANEKLFF. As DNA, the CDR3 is TGTGCCAGCAGCCAGGGCACAGGGTCGGCTAATGAAAAACTGTTTTTT.

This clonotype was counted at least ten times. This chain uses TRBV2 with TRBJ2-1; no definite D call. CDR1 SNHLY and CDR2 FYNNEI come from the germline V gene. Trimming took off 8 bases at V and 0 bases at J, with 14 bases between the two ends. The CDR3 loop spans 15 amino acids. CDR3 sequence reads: CASSWQRSSYNEQFF. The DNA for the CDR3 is TGTGCCAGCTCATGGCAGAGGAGCTCCTACAATGAGCAGTTCTTC. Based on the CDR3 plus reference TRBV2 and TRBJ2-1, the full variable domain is EPEVTQTPSHQVTQMGQEVILRCVPISNHLYFYWYRQILGQKVEFLVSFYNNEISEKSEIFDDQFSVERPDGSNFTLKIRSTKLEDSAMYFCASSWQRSSYNEQFFGPGTRLTVL.